This entry concerns a single TCR beta chain. Its target is unknown. The data belong to a study of cytomegalovirus exposure and HLA in healthy donors. General study findings and limits: Reported results showed that the classifier diagnosed cytomegalovirus status with high specificity and sensitivity. With later analysis, a missense DCLRE1C variant became linked to TCR beta V- and J-gene trimming. In vitro work confirmed that a few CMV-associated chains recognize CMV antigens. Follow-up analysis seemed to connect common viral pathogens with several of the most significant clusters identified.

Both 60 Vbeta primers and 13 Jbeta primers went into the PCR. Measured with immunoSEQ multiplex PCR; TCRdb has only the in-frame clones, and not every one. The sample has 150,000 to 200,000 clones, 65% to 80% seen once. CDR1 LGHNA and CDR2 YSLEER come from the germline V gene. V trimming: 2 bases; J trimming: 0 bases; junction bases outside the gene matches: 3. The CDR3 consists of 15 residues. The V gene is TRBV4-3, the J gene TRBJ2-7; 8 bases match TRBD2. The source of this sequence is a woman aged 25 to 39 in good health and CMV-seropositive. The sample consisted of PBMCs. DNA for the CDR3: TGCGCCAGCAGCCAATTAGCGGGGAGCTCCTACGAGCAGTACTTC. Residues: CASSQLAGSSYEQYF.